This is a list of T cell receptor beta chains from one sample in a study of shared clonotypes between healthy human individuals. Assay used: immunoSEQ multiplex PCR; TCRdb lists only in-frame clones, some missing. The table lists 2 million to 2.5 million clones, around 92% of them singletons. The sequenced sample was naive CD4+ T cells from PBMCs. The receptors were sampled from a man between 18 and 35 years old in good health. Some clones in this sample may be carry-over from other donors' samples. The CDR3 runs from the conserved cysteine through the conserved F or W. The D gene is left open where the match is weak.

d_call: NA; j_call: TRBJ2-2; v_call: TRBV30; cdr3_aa: CAWKGGRNTGELFF
d_call: NA; j_call: TRBJ2-4; v_call: TRBV2; cdr3_aa: CASSWDRPRNIQYF
d_call: NA; j_call: TRBJ2-6; v_call: TRBV6-5; cdr3_aa: CAARTAGANVLTF
d_call: TRBD1; j_call: TRBJ2-4; v_call: TRBV13; cdr3_aa: CASSTDRDRLAKNIQYF
d_call: TRBD2; j_call: TRBJ2-1; v_call: TRBV18; cdr3_aa: CASSPQHLAGGGNEQFF
d_call: NA; j_call: TRBJ1-4; v_call: TRBV28; cdr3_aa: CASSPAPLRSAEKLFF
d_call: NA; j_call: TRBJ1-3; v_call: TRBV9; cdr3_aa: CASSVAGPSSGNTIYF
d_call: NA; j_call: TRBJ1-1; v_call: TRBV19; cdr3_aa: CASNSRNTEAFF
d_call: NA; j_call: TRBJ1-1; v_call: TRBV28; cdr3_aa: CASSLWQRNTEAFF
d_call: NA; j_call: TRBJ2-7; v_call: TRBV15; cdr3_aa: CATSRERPPIEQYF
d_call: NA; j_call: TRBJ2-7; v_call: TRBV5-1; cdr3_aa: CASSLARFYEQYF
d_call: NA; j_call: TRBJ1-1; v_call: TRBV5-4; cdr3_aa: CASSSGAVNTEAFF
d_call: NA; j_call: TRBJ1-6; v_call: TRBV6-5; cdr3_aa: CASSYFGDPNSPLHF
d_call: TRBD1; j_call: TRBJ2-7; v_call: TRBV2; cdr3_aa: CASSVDREYEQYF
d_call: NA; j_call: TRBJ2-2; v_call: TRBV12-5; cdr3_aa: CASGRDTNTGELFF
d_call: TRBD2; j_call: TRBJ2-3; v_call: TRBV7-9; cdr3_aa: CASSPKVSGRDTDTQYF